Listed below are T cell receptor beta chains from one sample, sequenced in a study of blood T cells in healthy people across ages. MiXCR, run by TCRdb on the 5' RACE reads, gives a single entry per CDR3 protein. The sample carries over a million distinct CDR3 sequences, about 43% recorded once. Sequenced: blood. These receptors originate from a woman aged 18-29 years in good health. The CDR3 runs from the conserved cysteine through the conserved F or W. A D gene is named only where the DNA matches it firmly. Size is omitted from some rows. Given values are once, few, many or a class for expanded clones.

V gene	clone size	D gene	J gene	CDR3 DNA	CDR3 protein
TRBV10-3	NA	NA	TRBJ2-2	TGTGCCATCAGTGTAGGAGGGTCGGACACCGGGGAGCTGTTTTTT	CAISVGGSDTGELFF
TRBV6-1	once	NA	TRBJ1-5	TGTGCCAGCAGGGAACAAGTAAGCAATCAGCCCCAGCATTTT	CASREQVSNQPQHF
TRBV29-1	few	TRBD1	TRBJ2-7	TGCAGCTCCTTAGAACCGGGACAGGGAGCCTACGAGCAGTACTTC	CSSLEPGQGAYEQYF
TRBV7-2	few	TRBD2	TRBJ2-5	TGTGCCAGCAGCTTAGTACGATCCAGCGGGAGAGAGACCCAGTACTTC	CASSLVRSSGRETQYF
TRBV10-3	few	NA	TRBJ2-7	TGTGCCATCAACCCCGGGACGGCATCCTACGAGCAGTACTTC	CAINPGTASYEQYF
TRBV29-1	NA	NA	TRBJ2-7	TGCAGCGTTGTTTCGGCGGGGGAGCAGTACTTC	CSVVSAGEQYF
TRBV12-3/TRBV12-4	few	TRBD2	TRBJ2-7	TGTGCCAGCAGCCGTAAGCGGGAGACCTACGAGCAGTACTTC	CASSRKRETYEQYF
TRBV10-3	NA	TRBD2	TRBJ2-3	TGTGCCATCGGCGGCGGGGGGTTAGGAGATACGCAGTATTTT	CAIGGGGLGDTQYF
TRBV7-2	NA	TRBD2	TRBJ2-5	TGTGCCAGCAGCCCCACTAGGAGTAGCGGGGCCCCGGGGACCCAGTACTTC	CASSPTRSSGAPGTQYF
TRBV29-1	NA	TRBD1	TRBJ2-5	TGCAGCGTCCACCTACAGGGGCTTGGGCCTGGGGAGACCCAGTACTTC	CSVHLQGLGPGETQYF
TRBV6-5	few	NA	TRBJ2-7	TGTGCCAGCAGTTCGGTAGCGGCCTCCTACGAGCAGTACTTC	CASSSVAASYEQYF
TRBV5-1	few	NA	TRBJ2-1	TGCGCCAGCAGCACCGGCGGGACGCAGTACAATGAGCAGTTCTTC	CASSTGGTQYNEQFF
TRBV12-3/TRBV12-4	few	NA	TRBJ1-2	TGTGCCAGCAGTTTATCAGGAGAATTTAACTATGGCTACACCTTC	CASSLSGEFNYGYTF
TRBV7-6	NA	TRBD2	TRBJ2-1	TGTGCCAGCAGCTCGACCCCAGCCGCCCTAGCGGGAGGCAATGAGCAGTTCTTC	CASSSTPAALAGGNEQFF
TRBV7-9	NA	NA	TRBJ2-1	TGTGCCAGCAGCCCTCCCTTTAATGAGCAGTTCTTC	CASSPPFNEQFF
TRBV30	NA	TRBD2	TRBJ2-1	TGTGCCTGGGGACTAGCGGGAGTTCCTGAGCAGTTCTTC	CAWGLAGVPEQFF
TRBV20-1	NA	NA	TRBJ2-7	TGCAGTGCTAGACTTAACCACACCTACGAGCAGTACTTC	CSARLNHTYEQYF
TRBV7-8	NA	NA	TRBJ2-5	TGTGCCAGCAGCCCCCAGACCCAAAACACTTACCAAGAGACCCAGTACTTC	CASSPQTQNTYQETQYF
TRBV29-1	once	TRBD1	TRBJ1-1	TGCAGCACGGCAGCTTGGGACAGAGAGAACACTGAAGCTTTCTTT	CSTAAWDRENTEAFF
TRBV12-3/TRBV12-4	NA	NA	TRBJ1-6	TGTGCCAGCAGTCCGGACAGAAGTTCACCCCTCCACTTT	CASSPDRSSPLHF
TRBV2	few	TRBD1	TRBJ2-2	TGTGCCAGCAGTACAGGGGTCGGGGAGCTGTTTTTT	CASSTGVGELFF
TRBV7-6	NA	NA	TRBJ2-7	TGTGCCAGCAGTGGGGGGGCAGGGGGCGCCTACGAGCAGTACTTC	CASSGGAGGAYEQYF
TRBV12-3/TRBV12-4	NA	TRBD2	TRBJ2-2	TGTGCCAGCATCCATAGCGGGGGGCGAGGCACCGGGGAGCTGTTTTTT	CASIHSGGRGTGELFF
TRBV7-9	few	TRBD1	TRBJ2-7	TGTGCCAGCAGCAACATAATAACAGGGGCCTACGAGCAGTACTTC	CASSNIITGAYEQYF
TRBV6-1	NA	NA	TRBJ2-7	TGTGCCAGCAGTGATTGGGGTACCCACGAGCAGTACTTC	CASSDWGTHEQYF
TRBV25-1	NA	NA	TRBJ1-2	TGTGCCAGCAGTGATTTTGGTGGCTACACCTTC	CASSDFGGYTF
TRBV29-1	NA	NA	TRBJ2-7	TGCAGCGTTGAACCGGGCAGGGTTTTTGACGAGCAGTACTTC	CSVEPGRVFDEQYF
TRBV20-1	once	TRBD2	TRBJ2-3	TGCAGTGCTAGAGGGGCGGGAGCAGCAGATACGCAGTATTTT	CSARGAGAADTQYF
TRBV6-2/TRBV6-3	few	NA	TRBJ2-1	TGTGCCGGAGGGGGCCCCTACAATGAGCAGTTCTTC	CAGGGPYNEQFF
TRBV27	few	NA	TRBJ2-1	TGTGCCAGCAGTAGCCCCCCGAGGGATGGGAATGAGCAGTTCTTC	CASSSPPRDGNEQFF
TRBV12-3/TRBV12-4	NA	NA	TRBJ2-6	TGTGCCAGCAGGTACCCTGGGGCCAACGTCCTGACTTTC	CASRYPGANVLTF
TRBV5-6	NA	NA	TRBJ2-5	TGTGCCAGCAGCTTGTGGTCAGGGGTGGAGACCCAGTACTTC	CASSLWSGVETQYF
TRBV6-1	few	TRBD2	TRBJ2-4	TGTGCCAGCAGCCTCGGAGGTAGCGGGGTACTAGCCAAAAACATTCAGTACTTC	CASSLGGSGVLAKNIQYF
TRBV27	few	NA	TRBJ2-3	TGTGCCAGCAGTGCCCAACAGGGCTATACGCAGTATTTT	CASSAQQGYTQYF
TRBV20-1	NA	NA	TRBJ2-7	TGCAGTGCCCCGGACCAATTATCCTACGAGCAGTACTTC	CSAPDQLSYEQYF
TRBV6-2/TRBV6-3	NA	NA	TRBJ2-1	TGTGCCAGCAGAGACAGGGCTAGCGCGTGGGATGAGCAGTTCTTC	CASRDRASAWDEQFF
TRBV4-1	NA	NA	TRBJ2-7	TGCGCCAGCAGCCAAGAAAGATCTGGGGTCGAGCAGTACTTC	CASSQERSGVEQYF
TRBV14	few	TRBD2	TRBJ2-3	TGTGCCAGCAGCCAAGAAGGGAAGCGGGAGGGTGGCACAGATACGCAGTATTTT	CASSQEGKREGGTDTQYF
TRBV28	NA	NA	TRBJ2-7	TGTGCCAGCAGTTTACAGGCTCCCTACGAGCAGTACTTC	CASSLQAPYEQYF
TRBV5-1	NA	TRBD1	TRBJ1-1	TGCGCCAGCAGCTTGGAAGGGACAGGGAACACTGAAGCTTTCTTT	CASSLEGTGNTEAFF
TRBV20-1	many	NA	TRBJ2-5	TGCAGTGCCCAAGAGACCCAGTACTTC	CSAQETQYF
TRBV6-5	few	TRBD1	TRBJ2-3	TGTGCCAGCAGTTCCTCGAGGGGGCCGGGGTCCGCGACAGATACGCAGTATTTT	CASSSSRGPGSATDTQYF
TRBV3-1	NA	TRBD1	TRBJ2-1	TGTGCCAGCAGCCGGATCGGCGGGGGACAGGGATCTGAGCAGTTCTTC	CASSRIGGGQGSEQFF
TRBV5-5	NA	TRBD2	TRBJ2-5	TGTGCCAGCAGCTTGGCCCTAGCGGGGGGGACTTACCAAGAGACCCAGTACTTC	CASSLALAGGTYQETQYF
TRBV6-5	few	TRBD2	TRBJ2-7	TGTGCCAGCAGTTACGGTCTAGCGGGGGTGTTCTCCTACGAGCAGTACTTC	CASSYGLAGVFSYEQYF
TRBV27	NA	NA	TRBJ2-5	TGTGCCAGCAGTTTTTCTCAGCACTTGGGCCAGTACTTC	CASSFSQHLGQYF
TRBV27	NA	NA	TRBJ1-4	TGTGCCAGCAGTTTGATCGGGGTGGATGAAAAACTGTTTTTT	CASSLIGVDEKLFF
TRBV2	NA	NA	TRBJ2-1	TGTGCCAGCAGCCGGGCTAATGGCAACAATGAGCAGTTCTTC	CASSRANGNNEQFF
TRBV7-9	NA	TRBD1	TRBJ1-1	TGTGCCAGCAGGGAACAGGGGTGGAACACTGAAGCTTTCTTT	CASREQGWNTEAFF
TRBV5-6	NA	TRBD1	TRBJ2-5	TGTGCCAGCAGCTTGAGGGACAGGGAGAAGACCCAGTACTTC	CASSLRDREKTQYF
TRBV3-1	few	TRBD2	TRBJ2-7	TGTGCCAGCAGCCATTTCGACCGGGAGGGCCGGGAGCAGTACTTC	CASSHFDREGREQYF
TRBV19	NA	NA	TRBJ1-1	TGTGCCAGTAGTATATCGGCAGGGTGGGCTTTCTTT	CASSISAGWAFF
TRBV6-2/TRBV6-3	few	NA	TRBJ1-5	TGTGCCAGCAGTTACCGGGCAGGTGAGGGCATTGGGAGCAATCAGCCCCAGCATTTT	CASSYRAGEGIGSNQPQHF
TRBV20-1	NA	NA	TRBJ2-7	TGCAGTGCTAGTAAGGCCAGCGCCTACGAGCAGTACTTC	CSASKASAYEQYF
TRBV6-2/TRBV6-3	NA	NA	TRBJ2-7	TGTGCCAGCAACAAACCTGGGCAGGGCTCCTACAATGAGCAGTACTTC	CASNKPGQGSYNEQYF